This T cell receptor beta chain was documented in a study of blood T cell repertoires in COVID-19. This CDR3 is built from 18 residues. Germline CDR1 reads LGHNA; CDR2 reads YSLEER. Trimming left V 0 bases short and J 1 base short, with 18 bases between. Libraries were prepared by immunoSEQ multiplex PCR; TCRdb keeps only in-frame clonotypes and omits some of them. The sample comprises 130,000 to 150,000 clones, more than 75% of which are singletons, and over 8.5% rests with the top ten. The sequenced material came from peripheral blood. This chain connects TRBV4-3 to TRBJ1-1, with D maybe TRBD1 (6 bases). This receptor was identified in a woman aged 45-59 years with active or convalescent COVID-19. The CDR3 reads CASSQDWGSGQPNTEAFF. In DNA, the CDR3 is TGCGCCAGCAGCCAAGACTGGGGGAGCGGACAGCCGAACACTGAAGCTTTCTTT.